Listed here are 14 T cell receptor beta chains from one sample, sequenced in a study of OX40 agonist ivuxolimab in advanced cancers. The assay was immunoSEQ multiplex PCR, and TCRdb's table has in-frame clones only and misses some. The sample records just under 85,000 clones, roughly 84% being singletons. The sequencing used CD4+ or CD8+ T cells sorted from blood, collected in a trial of the OX40 agonist ivuxolimab. The origin of the receptors is an adult with an advanced solid tumor such as melanoma, head and neck, liver or kidney cancer.

This clone was counted a single time. The CDR3 is CASRISGLAGDGGQFF. In nucleotides, the CDR3 is TGTGCCAGCAGGATTTCGGGGCTAGCGGGAGATGGAGGGCAGTTCTTC. This chain uses TRBV7-8 with TRBJ2-1, with 10 bases identical to TRBD2. Germline trimming cut 6 bases from V and 12 bases from J; bases unmatched to any gene: 17. The CDR3 loop spans 16 amino acids. Looked up from germline, CDR1 is SGHVS and CDR2 is FQNEAQ.

The V gene is TRBV5-1, the J gene TRBJ2-7, with D tentatively TRBD2 (5 bases). V lost 4 bases to trimming and J lost 2 bases, with 10 bases between them. The CDR3 extends over 13 amino acids. Germline-derived CDR1 and CDR2 are SGHRS and YFSETQ. The CDR3 spells CASSRTVTYEQYF. The CDR3 nucleotides read TGCGCCAGCAGCCGGACTGTCACCTACGAGCAGTACTTC.

The V call is TRBV28, the J call TRBJ1-4; 7 positions agree with TRBD1. V was clipped by 5 bases and J by 6 bases; unmatched bases: 6. This CDR3 has 14 amino acids. Germline-derived CDR1 and CDR2 are MDHEN and SYDVKM. This CDR3 is CASSPATGDEKLFF. The CDR3 region has the DNA TGTGCCAGCAGTCCCGCTACAGGGGATGAAAAACTGTTTTTT.

This chain uses TRBV5-4 with TRBJ2-1; 7 bases fit TRBD2. After removal of 1 base from V and 9 bases from J, the junction contained 10 bases not matched to a gene. Germline V gene lookup returns CDR1 SGHNT and CDR2 YYREEE (reference sequence). The CDR3 is made up of 15 amino acids. CDR3 nucleotides: TGTGCCAGCAGCTTGAGAGCGGGATCTAAGGGTGAGCAGTTCTTC. This sequence encodes CASSLRAGSKGEQFF.

The chain couples TRBV4-1 to TRBJ2-2; TRBD2 might be the D (7 bases). Looked up from germline, CDR1 is MGHRA and CDR2 is YSYEKL. This CDR3 has 16 amino acids. Trimming pared 1 base from V and 4 bases from J, leaving 13 bases between. The CDR3 sequence: CASSQGGGHLTGELFF. DNA of the CDR3: TGCGCCAGCAGCCAAGGCGGGGGACACCTCACCGGGGAGCTGTTTTTT.

This clone occurred once. CDR3 nucleotide sequence: TGCGCCAGCAGTGAAGGAGGCGAGCAGTACTTC. Translating gives CASSEGGEQYF. The genes are TRBV10-2 and TRBJ2-7, with a weak D call TRBD2 (5 bases). In germline, CDR1 is WSHSY, CDR2 SAAADI. Trimming took 3 bases from V and 6 from J, leaving 6 bases between them. The CDR3 is 11 amino acids.

The chain links TRBV19 to TRBJ2-1; 8 bases agree with TRBD2. J gave up 4 bases and V 10 bases, and 12 bases lay outside the gene matches. The CDR3 length is 15 residues. From germline, CDR1 is LNHDA and CDR2 SQIVND (reference sequence). CDR3 nucleotide sequence: TGTGCCACTACTAGTACGGTAGCGGGGTACAATGAGCAGTTCTTC. Translation: CATTSTVAGYNEQFF.

The chain employs TRBV27 and TRBJ2-1; 10 positions agree with TRBD2. The CDR3 has 15 amino acids. The germline V gene encodes CDR1 MNHEY and CDR2 SMNVEV (reference sequence). V lost 7 bases, J lost 10 bases, and 13 bases stayed unmatched. CDR3 bases: TGTGCCAGCACCGAAGCGGGGGGGCCCGTCTTGGAGCAGTTCTTC. This codes for CASTEAGGPVLEQFF.

The V gene is TRBV19, the J gene TRBJ2-5; 8 positions agree with TRBD1. The V gene's germline CDR1 is LNHDA and CDR2 SQIVND (reference sequence). CDR3 length equals 13 residues. Trimming cost V 2 bases and J 5 bases; bases outside gene matches: 1. CDR3: CASSIRQGETQYF. As DNA, the CDR3 is TGTGCCAGTAGTATAAGACAGGGGGAGACCCAGTACTTC.

The chain carries TRBV27 and TRBJ1-2; 8 bases fit TRBD1. The CDR3 is 15 amino acids. The junction had 9 bases not matched to a gene; V was cut back by 3 bases and J by 6 bases. CDR1 and CDR2 (germline): MNHEY, SMNVEV (reference sequence). The DNA of the CDR3 is TGTGCCAGCAGTTTTAGTCGGCAGGGGGCGCATGGCTACACCTTC. Residues: CASSFSRQGAHGYTF.

The chain is built from TRBV14 and TRBJ2-1, with 15 nucleotides matching TRBD2. This CDR3 contains 21 residues. The V segment lost 7 bases and the J segment 0 bases; nucleotides outside the gene matches: 16. Germline loops: CDR1 SGHDN, CDR2 FVKESK. CDR3 nucleotide sequence: TGTGCCAGCACCTCAACCGGGACTAGCGGGGGGTCCTGGAACTCCTACAATGAGCAGTTCTTC. The encoded protein is CASTSTGTSGGSWNSYNEQFF.

The J gene is TRBJ1-2, the V gene TRBV18; the D gene is possibly TRBD1 (6 bases). The CDR3 contains 13 residues. The germline CDR1 and CDR2 sequences are KGHSH and LQKENI. Between the trimmed V and J ends, which lost 3 bases and 8 bases, there was a span of 13 bases. The CDR3 sequence is CASSPPGGGGYTF. As DNA, the CDR3 is TGTGCCAGCTCACCGCCGGGGGGGGGCGGCTACACCTTC.

V is TRBV30 and J is TRBJ2-7; D call uncertain. Looked up from germline, CDR1 is GTSNPN and CDR2 is SVGIG (reference sequence). This CDR3 is 12 amino acids long. Deletions cut 0 bases from V and 2 bases from J, with 5 bases between. This CDR3 is CAWSVTPYEQYF. In DNA form, the CDR3 reads TGTGCCTGGAGTGTGACACCCTACGAGCAGTACTTC.

V and J are TRBV10-3 and TRBJ2-1; D unclear. Germline V gene data show CDR1 as ENHRY and CDR2 as SYGVKD. The CDR3 extends over 16 amino acids. Trimming removed 0 bases at V and 6 bases at J, with 15 bases between. The CDR3 loop reads CAISESSVLLRNEQFF. The DNA for the CDR3 is TGTGCCATCAGTGAGTCGAGTGTCCTCCTACGCAATGAGCAGTTCTTC.